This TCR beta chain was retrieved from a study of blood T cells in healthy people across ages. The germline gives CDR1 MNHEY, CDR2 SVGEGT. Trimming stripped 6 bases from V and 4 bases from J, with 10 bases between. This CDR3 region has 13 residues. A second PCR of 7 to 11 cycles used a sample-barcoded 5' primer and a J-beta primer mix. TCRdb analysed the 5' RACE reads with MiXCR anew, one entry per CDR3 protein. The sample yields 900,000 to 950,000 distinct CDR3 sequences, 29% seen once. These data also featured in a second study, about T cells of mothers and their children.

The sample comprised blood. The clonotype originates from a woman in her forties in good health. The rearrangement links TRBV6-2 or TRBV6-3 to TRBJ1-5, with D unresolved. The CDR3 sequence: CASSPDFNQPQHF. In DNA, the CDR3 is TGTGCCAGCAGCCCGGACTTTAATCAGCCCCAGCATTTT.